A selection of T cell receptor beta chains follows, all from one sample in a study of spatial heterogeneity in lung cancer. Via MiXCR, TCRdb re-called the 5' RACE reads, giving one row per CDR3 protein. The data contain about 80,000 distinct CDR3 sequences, 15% to 20% of them seen just once; the ten biggest clones take up roughly 6.2%. Sequencing used PBMCs, obtained at surgery. These receptors were taken from a male donor with early-stage non-small cell lung cancer. CDR3s include the opening cysteine and the closing phenylalanine or tryptophan. D genes are given only for firm matches. Clone size is stated in some rows and not others, as once, few, many or a class when expanded.

>TRBJ1-6|TRBV28|.|many
CASSLVTENSPLHF
TGTGCCAGCAGTTTGGTTACGGAGAATTCACCCCTCCACTTT
>TRBJ2-3|TRBV11-2|TRBD2|many
CASSFSGESTDTQYF
TGTGCCAGCAGCTTTAGCGGGGAGAGCACAGATACGCAGTATTTT
>TRBJ2-3|TRBV10-3|TRBD2|.
CAISEPDTSVSTTDTQYF
TGTGCCATCAGTGAACCAGATACTAGCGTTTCAACCACAGATACGCAGTATTTT
>TRBJ1-5|TRBV28|.|few
CASGLGTPQPQHF
TGTGCCAGCGGGTTGGGGACCCCTCAGCCCCAGCATTTT
>TRBJ2-3|TRBV7-9|TRBD2|.
CASSRGTSGGYTDTQYF
TGTGCCAGCAGCCGAGGGACTAGCGGGGGGTACACAGATACGCAGTATTTT
>TRBJ2-7|TRBV27|.|.
CASSLGHQGGGLWNEQYF
TGTGCCAGCAGTTTAGGGCATCAGGGGGGCGGTTTATGGAACGAGCAGTACTTC
>TRBJ2-7|TRBV28|TRBD1|many
CASSSGQDYEQYF
TGTGCCAGCAGTTCGGGACAGGACTACGAGCAGTACTTC
>TRBJ2-1|TRBV24-1|.|.
CATSDNYNEQFF
TGTGCCACCAGTGATAACTACAATGAGCAGTTCTTC
>TRBJ2-7|TRBV5-1|.|.
CASSPDPVGEQYF
TGCGCCAGCAGCCCGGACCCGGTGGGCGAGCAGTACTTC
>TRBJ1-4|TRBV19|TRBD1|many
CASSGTAGEKLFF
TGTGCCAGTAGCGGGACAGCGGGTGAAAAACTGTTTTTT
>TRBJ1-5|TRBV6-2/TRBV6-3|TRBD1|few
CASSYLDRGYHNQPQHF
TGTGCCAGCAGTTACTTGGACAGGGGCTACCACAATCAGCCCCAGCATTTT
>TRBJ2-1|TRBV28|.|.
CASSPTSHSSYNEQFF
TGTGCCAGCAGCCCAACTAGCCACAGCTCCTACAATGAGCAGTTCTTC
>TRBJ1-2|TRBV18|.|.
CASSPGQEHYGYTF
TGTGCCAGCTCACCGGGTCAGGAGCACTATGGCTACACCTTC
>TRBJ2-1|TRBV9|TRBD1|.
CASSARDRVHNEQFF
TGTGCCAGCAGCGCCCGGGACAGGGTCCACAATGAGCAGTTCTTC
>TRBJ2-1|TRBV3-1|.|few
CASSQGAEGGLPYNEQFF
TGTGCCAGCAGCCAAGGGGCAGAGGGGGGCCTCCCCTACAATGAGCAGTTCTTC
>TRBJ2-2|TRBV7-2|.|many
CASSLSFTGELFF
TGTGCCAGCAGCTTATCATTTACCGGGGAGCTGTTTTTT
>TRBJ1-1|TRBV5-1|.|.
CASSLYGVNTEAFF
TGCGCCAGCAGCTTGTACGGGGTGAACACTGAAGCTTTCTTT
>TRBJ2-3|TRBV6-2/TRBV6-3|TRBD2|few
CASSGGSGNTDTQYF
TGTGCCAGCAGTGGAGGTAGCGGGAATACAGATACGCAGTATTTT
>TRBJ2-7|TRBV5-1|TRBD2|.
CASSSSGGSYEQYF
TGCGCCAGCAGCTCTAGCGGCGGGTCCTACGAGCAGTACTTC